The 7 T cell receptor beta chains in this list originate from one sample, sequenced in a study of cytomegalovirus exposure and HLA in healthy donors. It was with 60 Vbeta and 13 Jbeta primers that the PCR ran. TCRdb's table, derived via immunoSEQ multiplex PCR, lists solely in-frame clones and lacks some. The sample holds roughly 120,000 clones; just under 75% are singletons and the top ten take over 4%. The specimen was PBMCs. The source is a man aged 60-69 years in good health and CMV-seropositive.

This clone has just one count. The chain joins TRBV5-1 to TRBJ2-7; 9 nucleotides align to TRBD2. V lost 4 bases to trimming and J lost 7 bases; unmatched junction nucleotides: 9. Germline loops: CDR1 SGHRS, CDR2 YFSETQ. The CDR3 is made up of 14 amino acids. CDR3 nucleotide sequence: TGCGCCAGCAGCGATAGCGGGGGCTCTGGGGAGCAGTACTTC. Protein product: CASSDSGGSGEQYF. The complete variable domain, with remaining parts taken from reference TRBV5-1 and TRBJ2-7, reads KAGVTQTPRYLIKTRGQQVTLSCSPISGHRSVSWYQQTPGQGLQFLFEYFSETQRNKGNFPGRFSGRQFSNSRSEMNVSTLELGDSALYLCASSDSGGSGEQYFGPGTRLTVT.

V and J are TRBV4-1 and TRBJ1-1; possibly TRBD1 for D (6 bases). With 1 base removed from V and 1 base from J, the gap between germline ends came to 10 bases. CDR1 is MGHRA, CDR2 YSYEKL, per germline. The CDR3 has 15 amino acids. This CDR3 is CASSQVGAGNTEAFF. CDR3 in DNA: TGCGCCAGCAGCCAAGTGGGGGCCGGGAACACTGAAGCTTTCTTT.

The V and J genes are TRBV7-2 and TRBJ2-7; 11 bases match TRBD1. CDR3 size: 15 residues. The V and J ends lost 5 bases and 8 bases, in that order; junction bases with no gene match: 11. Germline lookup yields CDR1 SGHTA and CDR2 FQGNSA. The CDR3 loop reads CASSLRTGTGGQQYF. The CDR3 DNA sequence: TGTGCCAGCAGCCTAAGGACCGGGACAGGGGGTCAGCAGTACTTC. Combining the CDR3 with reference TRBV7-2 and TRBJ2-7 gives the whole variable domain GAGVSQSPSNKVTEKGKDVELRCDPISGHTALYWYRQSLGQGLEFLIYFQGNSAPDKSGLPSDRFSAERTGGSVSTLTIQRTQQEDSAVYLCASSLRTGTGGQQYFGPGTRLTVT.

CDR3 sequence: CASSLTGTSGGSDTQYF. CDR3 sequence (DNA): TGCGCCAGCAGCTTGACCGGGACTAGCGGGGGCTCAGATACGCAGTATTTT. This chain uses TRBV5-1 with TRBJ2-3; 14 bases map to TRBD2. This CDR3 has 17 residues. The V and J ends lost 1 base and 4 bases, in that order; junction bases with no gene match: 5. The V gene's germline CDR1 is SGHRS and CDR2 YFSETQ.

V and J are TRBV6-1 and TRBJ1-1; D is ambiguous. CDR3 length: 14 residues. The germline V and J ends were trimmed by 6 bases and 3 bases, with 14 bases remaining between them. Germline V gene sequence: CDR1 MNHNS, CDR2 SASEGT. For the CDR3, the DNA is TGTGCCAGCAGAGGTCTTACGGGGTACACTGAAGCTTTCTTT. This translates into CASRGLTGYTEAFF.

The chain combines TRBV28 with TRBJ1-1, with 7 bases aligning to TRBD1. The CDR3 is made up of 15 amino acids. The germline V gene has CDR1 MDHEN and CDR2 SYDVKM. V gave up 5 bases and J gave up 1 base; unmatched junction bases: 7. The CDR3 loop reads CASSISGQPNTEAFF. The CDR3 DNA reads as TGTGCCAGCAGTATATCGGGACAGCCGAACACTGAAGCTTTCTTT. The full variable domain, its missing parts supplied by reference TRBV28 and TRBJ1-1, is DVKVTQSSRYLVKRTGEKVFLECVQDMDHENMFWYRQDPGLGLRLIYFSYDVKMKEKGDIPEGYSVSREKKERFSLILESASTNQTSMYLCASSISGQPNTEAFFGQGTRLTVV.

The chain links TRBV7-2 to TRBJ2-7, with TRBD1 matching 8 bases. J lost 2 bases, V lost 2 bases, and 5 bases had no gene match. CDR1 is SGHTA and CDR2 is FQGNSA in the germline V gene. The CDR3 is made up of 15 amino acids. CDR3 region: CASSLSTGDPYEQYF. The CDR3 nucleotides are TGTGCCAGCAGCTTATCGACAGGGGACCCCTACGAGCAGTACTTC.